A single sample gave rise to the 30 T cell receptor beta chains below, sequenced in a study of tumor and adjacent non-tumor tissue in lung cancer. A modified ARM-PCR protocol with three rounds of nested PCR amplified TCRbeta. TCRdb reanalysed the multiplex PCR reads using MiXCR and keeps one entry per CDR3 protein. The sample carries about 200,000 distinct CDR3 sequences, 70% to 75% recorded once. No cell sorting was done before RNA was extracted from the tissue. The specimen sequenced was lung tumor tissue. The receptors were gathered from a man between 60 and 75 years old with non-small cell lung cancer.

This chain links TRBV5-4 with TRBJ1-2, with 7 bases identical to TRBD1. Germline assignment: CDR1 SGHNT and CDR2 YYREEE (reference sequence). Germline trimming cut 9 bases from V and 4 bases from J; bases unmatched to any gene: 12. The CDR3 extends over 14 amino acids. Here the CDR3 DNA reads TGTGCCACCGAGCCGCGAGGACAGGCCTATGGCTACACCTTC. Translating it yields CATEPRGQAYGYTF.

As regards this clonotype: The conserved phenylalanine or tryptophan normally closing the CDR3 is absent here, so this likely arose from a read error. It is unclear where the CDR3 begins or ends on the DNA, so no DNA is shown, and the CDR3 is as TCRdb lists it. The chain links TRBV4-2 to TRBJ2-7; TRBD2, the D gene given by the table, was not confirmed from the DNA. The CDR3 length is 17 residues, termini included. The germline V gene encodes CDR1 LGHNA and CDR2 YNFKEQ. CDR3 sequence reads: CASSQGGRGGSSYEHYL.

This clonotype occurred many times. J is TRBJ1-5 and V is TRBV20-1; D perhaps matches TRBD1 (6 bases). CDR1 is DFQATT, CDR2 SNEGSKA, per germline (reference sequence). CDR3 length: 13 amino acids. Between the trimmed V and J ends, which lost 3 bases and 7 bases, there was a span of 13 bases. The CDR3 coding sequence is TGCAGTGCTAGGTCGGGGGCGGACCAGCCCCAGCATTTT. Protein product: CSARSGADQPQHF.

There are many counts of this clonotype. The chain joins TRBV20-1 to TRBJ2-5; D is unclear. The CDR3 is 15 residues long. The germline CDR1 and CDR2 sequences are DFQATT and SNEGSKA (reference sequence). Trimming cost V 6 bases and J 0 bases, with 17 bases left between them. The DNA of the CDR3 is TGCAGTGCCACATACGGTGGGGTCTACCAAGAGACCCAGTACTTC. Protein sequence: CSATYGGVYQETQYF.

This clonotype was detected a few times. The chain uses TRBV20-1 and TRBJ1-4, with 7 bases matching TRBD1. Trimming took 7 bases from V and 6 from J; bases not matched to a gene: 5. The CDR3 length is 12 residues. Germline CDR1 and CDR2: DFQATT and SNEGSKA (reference sequence). CDR3 loop: CSGRQGYEKLFF. CDR3 coding DNA: TGCAGTGGAAGACAGGGATATGAAAAACTGTTTTTT.

As concerns this clonotype: At one end, the junction sequence differs from germline, possibly due to a read error. V and J are TRBV11-3 and TRBJ1-1; D is ambiguous. Germline V gene sequence: CDR1 SGHNT, CDR2 YENEEA. CDR3 length: 13 amino acids. CDR3 protein: CASSFQWNTEVFF. For the CDR3, the DNA is TGTGCCAGCAGCTTTCAATGGAACACTGAAGTTTTCTTT.

This clonotype has ten or more counts. The rearrangement links TRBV20-1 to TRBJ1-6; TRBD1 matches 8 bases. CDR1 and CDR2 (germline): DFQATT, SNEGSKA (reference sequence). The CDR3 sequence is 13 residues long. The junction had 5 bases not matched to a gene; V was cut back by 6 bases and J by 7 bases. CDR3 residues: CSARTGRNSPLHF. Written as DNA, the CDR3 is TGCAGTGCCCGGACAGGGAGGAATTCACCCCTCCACTTT.

On this clonotype itself: Here the CDR3 omits its conserved ending phenylalanine or tryptophan, so a read error is the likely source. The chain combines TRBV11-3 with TRBJ2-2; no reliable D call. The CDR3 consists of 14 residues. Looked up from germline, CDR1 is SGHNT and CDR2 is YENEEA. CDR3 nucleotides: TGTGCAAGCAGCTTAGAGTCCGGCCCCGGGGAGCTGTTTTCT. Translated, it gives CASSLESGPGELFS.

Turning to this clonotype: This could be a read error, since a much larger clone is one nucleotide away. This sequence joins TRBV6-5 and TRBJ2-5; D remains unclear. Trimming stripped 2 bases from V and 4 bases from J, with 8 bases between. Germline values: CDR1 MNHEY, CDR2 SVGAGI. The CDR3 sequence is 13 residues long. CDR3 loop: CASSYQSGETQYF. The CDR3 coding sequence is TGTGCCAGCAGTTACCAGAGTGGAGAGACCCAGTACTTC.

This chain uses TRBV25-1 with TRBJ1-5; D is unclear. V lost 2 bases and J 15 bases, leaving 17 bases between the germline ends. This CDR3 comprises 13 residues. Germline CDR1 is MGHDK and CDR2 is SYGVNS. The CDR3 loop is CASSETHSLVWHF. The CDR3 bases are TGTGCCAGCAGTGAAACCCACAGCCTCGTTTGGCATTTT.

This clonotype appeared many times. The rearrangement joins TRBV6-1 to TRBJ1-2, with a tentative D call TRBD1 (5 bases). Germline V gene sequence: CDR1 MNHNS, CDR2 SASEGT. V lost 5 bases and J lost 8, with 18 bases in between. CDR3 length: 14 amino acids. The CDR3 DNA sequence: TGTGCCAGCAGTCCGGGGGGGGGTTCCTACGGCTACACCTTC. This translates into CASSPGGGSYGYTF.

Concerning this clonotype itself: One base away lies a much larger clone, so this may be a sequencing read error. This sequence joins TRBV20-1 and TRBJ1-4, with D tentatively TRBD1 (5 bases). The CDR3 totals 15 residues. V lost 4 bases to trimming and J lost 0 bases, with 12 bases between them. Germline values: CDR1 DFQATT, CDR2 SNEGSKA (reference sequence). This chain's CDR3 is CSATDRGPTNEKLFF. In nucleotides, the CDR3 is TGCAGTGCTACAGACAGAGGACCAACTAATGAAAAACTGTTTTTT.

DNA for the CDR3: TGTGCCGACAGCTCCACGAAGACCCAGTACTTC. Encoded protein: CADSSTKTQYF. J is TRBJ2-5 and V is TRBV11-2, with a tentative D call TRBD1 (5 bases). Deletions cut 11 bases from V and 6 bases from J, with 13 bases between. Germline V gene data show CDR1 as SGHAT and CDR2 as FQNNGV. This CDR3 has 11 amino acids.

This clonotype appeared many times. This rearrangement joins TRBV20-1 to TRBJ2-5; D remains unclear. CDR1 and CDR2 (germline): DFQATT, SNEGSKA (reference sequence). CDR3 length equals 15 residues. Trimming pared 0 bases from V and 1 base from J, leaving 12 bases between. The CDR3 region is CSARDLRQAQETQYF. CDR3 in DNA: TGCAGTGCTAGAGATCTGCGGCAGGCCCAAGAGACCCAGTACTTC.

This chain uses TRBV4-2 with TRBJ2-5, with D maybe TRBD1 (6 bases). The ends were cut back, 1 base at V and 1 base at J, with 13 bases in the middle. The germline V gene encodes CDR1 LGHNA and CDR2 YNFKEQ. The CDR3 runs 16 residues. The CDR3 coding sequence is TGTGCCAGCAGCCAAGCCCTTGGGACAACCCAAGAGACCCAGTACTTC. Amino acid sequence: CASSQALGTTQETQYF.

With regard to this clonotype: Mismatch with germline at one junction end may stem from a read error. The chain couples TRBV20-1 to TRBJ1-1; TRBD1 might be the D (5 bases). The V gene's germline CDR1 is DFQATT and CDR2 SNEGSKA (reference sequence). The CDR3 runs 13 residues. This CDR3 is CSVKGMGYTEPFF. The CDR3 bases are TGCAGTGTAAAGGGGATGGGATACACTGAACCTTTCTTT.

Details on this clonotype: The junction does not match germline at one end; this may be a read error. Written as DNA, the CDR3 is TGTGCCATCAGCCAAGTGGGACCGGGGCGAACTTTCTTT. It specifies CAISQVGPGRTFF. This chain joins TRBV4-1 and TRBJ1-1; D possibly corresponds to TRBD1 (5 bases). The CDR3 has 13 residues. Germline-derived CDR1 and CDR2 are MGHRA and YSYEKL.

As concerns this clonotype: Just one base apart from a much larger clone, this may be a read error. The rearrangement joins TRBV24-1 to TRBJ1-1, with TRBD1 as a possible D gene (5 bases). CDR3 length: 14 residues. From germline, CDR1 is KGHDR and CDR2 SFDVKD. Written as DNA, the CDR3 is TGTGTCACCAGTGATTACCAGGGGAACACTGAAGCTTTCTTT. Protein product: CVTSDYQGNTEAFF.

The chain joins TRBV6-5 to TRBJ2-7; D is unclear. The CDR3 is 16 residues long. Trimming removed 0 bases from V and 7 bases from J, with 19 bases in between. Germline CDR1 and CDR2: MNHEY and SVGAGI. The CDR3 DNA is TGTGCCAGCAGTTACTCGTCCCAGACACAGATCTATGAGCAGTACTTC. Protein sequence: CASSYSSQTQIYEQYF.

Notes on this clonotype: This clone may be a read error of a much larger clone one base away. J is TRBJ2-4 and V is TRBV6-5; 7 positions match TRBD1. Germline V CDR1 and CDR2: MNHEY, SVGAGI. The CDR3 totals 14 residues. The CDR3 here is CTSSLQGSKNIQYF. The CDR3 bases are TGTACCAGCAGTCTACAGGGGTCCAAAAACATTCAGTACTTC.

As regards this clonotype: A single base separates this from a much larger clone, so it may be a read error. In DNA, the CDR3 is TGCATTGCTAGTAGTGCGGGGGGCTACGAGCAGTACTTC. It encodes CIASSAGGYEQYF. V and J are TRBV20-1 and TRBJ2-7; the match to TRBD2 covers 8 bases. CDR1 DFQATT and CDR2 SNEGSKA come from the germline V gene (reference sequence). The CDR3 consists of 13 residues.

This clonotype was seen only a few times. A read error may explain this, as a much larger clone is one base away. This chain uses TRBV11-2 with TRBJ2-5, with 13 bases aligning to TRBD2. Germline CDR1 and CDR2: SGHAT and FQNNGV. The CDR3 loop spans 18 amino acids. CDR3 coding DNA: TGTGCCAGCAGCACCCGACTAGCGGGGGGTACCATAGGAGAGTCCCAGTACTTC. This encodes CASSTRLAGGTIGESQYF.

A single count supports this clonotype. At one of its ends the junction is not consistent with the germline gene, which may arise from a read error. The genes are TRBV20-1 and TRBJ2-1; 7 bases align to TRBD2. The germline V gene has CDR1 DFQATT and CDR2 SNEGSKA (reference sequence). The CDR3 covers 15 residues. DNA of the CDR3: TGCAGTGCTAGGGGGGACTACCCCTCCTACAGTGAGCAGTTCTTC. Protein sequence: CSARGDYPSYSEQFF.

V and J are TRBV11-3 and TRBJ1-1; 8 bases agree with TRBD1. This CDR3 comprises 15 residues. Germline CDR1 SGHNT, CDR2 YENEEA. The CDR3 sequence is CVYSLFGQGSTEAFF. The CDR3, as DNA: TGTGTCTACAGCTTATTTGGACAGGGTAGTACTGAAGCTTTCTTT.

A few counts support this clonotype. The V gene is TRBV11-2, the J gene TRBJ2-2; D ambiguous. Trimming shortened V by 0 bases and J by 0 bases, and 5 bases separated the two germline ends. This CDR3 region has 15 residues. Per the germline V gene, CDR1 is SGHAT and CDR2 is FQNNGV. The CDR3 loop is CASSLDLTNTGELFF. Here the CDR3 DNA reads TGTGCCAGCAGCTTAGACCTTACGAACACCGGGGAGCTGTTTTTT.

On this clonotype: One base away lies a much larger clone, so this may be a sequencing read error. V usage is TRBV20-1 and J usage is TRBJ1-2; 7 bases agree with TRBD1. The V and J ends lost 4 bases and 4 bases, in that order; junction bases with no gene match: 6. The V gene's germline CDR1 is DFQATT and CDR2 SNEGSKA (reference sequence). This CDR3 comprises 13 residues. CDR3 region: CSAKTGWVYGYTF. CDR3 DNA: TGCAGTGCTAAGACAGGGTGGGTCTATGGCTACACCTTC.

This clonotype appeared a single time. A single base separates this from a much larger clone, so it may be a read error. The gene calls are TRBV4-3 and TRBJ1-4; D is unresolved. CDR1 and CDR2 (germline): LGHNA, YSLEER. V dropped 4 bases and J dropped 4 bases, with 13 bases sitting between them. This CDR3 spans 15 amino acids. This CDR3 reads CASSPDLADNEKLFF. In DNA form, the CDR3 reads TGCGCCAGCAGCCCGGATTTAGCAGATAATGAAAAACTGTTTTTT.

This clonotype came up a few times. This chain links TRBV4-1 with TRBJ2-5, with D hard to call. Trimming left V 1 base short and J 5 bases short, with 17 bases between. From germline, CDR1 is MGHRA and CDR2 YSYEKL. The CDR3 has 16 residues. CDR3 sequence: CASSQGVDLLRETQYF. CDR3 in DNA: TGCGCCAGCAGCCAAGGGGTAGACCTGCTGAGGGAGACCCAGTACTTC.

The chain joins TRBV29-1 to TRBJ1-5, with D unresolved. Germline V gives CDR1 SQVTM, CDR2 ANQGSEA. This CDR3 is built from 12 residues. Trimming removed 8 bases from V and 4 bases from J, with 12 bases in between. CDR3: CSIVGPNQPQHF. In DNA form, the CDR3 reads TGCAGCATTGTCGGGCCGAATCAGCCCCAGCATTTT.

The chain recombines TRBV11-2 with TRBJ1-2; the D gene is possibly TRBD1 (6 bases). CDR1 and CDR2 from the germline V gene are SGHAT and FQNNGV. V was cut by 5 bases and J by 8 bases, with 21 bases left in between. This CDR3 comprises 15 residues. The CDR3 sequence: CASSEGNRARGGYTF. The DNA for the CDR3 is TGTGCCAGCAGCGAAGGAAACAGGGCTCGAGGGGGCTACACCTTC. Combining the CDR3 with reference TRBV11-2 and TRBJ1-2 gives the whole variable domain EAGVAQSPRYKIIEKRQSVAFWCNPISGHATLYWYQQILGQGPKLLIQFQNNGVVDDSQLPKDRFSAERLKGVDSTLKIQPAKLEDSAVYLCASSEGNRARGGYTFGSGTRLTVV.